These 9 T cell receptor beta chains came from one sample sequenced in a study of blood T cell repertoires in COVID-19. Data came from immunoSEQ multiplex PCR; TCRdb stores just in-frame clones and leaves some out. The repertoire holds some 100,000 clones, with roughly 86% as singletons. Sample: peripheral blood. These receptors were collected from a man aged 45-65 years with acute or convalescent COVID-19.

V and J are TRBV19 and TRBJ2-1; D unresolved. The CDR3 runs to 11 residues. The V end was cut by 5 bases, the J end by 10 bases, with 9 bases between. From germline, CDR1 is LNHDA and CDR2 SQIVND (reference sequence). CDR3 residues: CASSERGEQFF. Here the CDR3 DNA reads TGTGCCAGTAGTGAGCGCGGCGAGCAGTTCTTC.

The CDR3 sequence: CAWSTPGTADPEAFF. For the CDR3, the DNA is TGTGCCTGGAGTACCCCCGGGACAGCTGACCCTGAAGCTTTCTTT. The rearrangement joins TRBV30 to TRBJ1-1, with TRBD1 matching over 7 bases. This CDR3 comprises 15 residues. The J segment lost 6 bases and the V segment lost 2 bases, leaving 12 bases of the junction unmatched. Germline CDR1 GTSNPN, CDR2 SVGIG (reference sequence).

The rearrangement links TRBV19 to TRBJ2-2; 9 positions agree with TRBD2. Trimming at V came to 3 bases and at J to 5 bases, leaving 1 base not matched to a gene. The CDR3 spans 14 residues. CDR1 LNHDA and CDR2 SQIVND come from the germline V gene (reference sequence). In DNA form, the CDR3 reads TGTGCCAGTAGTATCCTAGCGGGAACCGGGGAGCTGTTTTTT. Protein: CASSILAGTGELFF.

This chain connects TRBV2 to TRBJ1-1; 7 positions match TRBD1. V dropped 6 bases and J dropped 5; count of bases not matched to a gene: 12. Germline V gene sequence: CDR1 SNHLY, CDR2 FYNNEI. The CDR3 contains 15 residues. CDR3 in DNA: TGTGCCAGCAGGCCAGAGACAGGGAGTGCTACTGAAGCTTTCTTT. Its translation is CASRPETGSATEAFF.

The table lists this clone with a few counts. The chain combines TRBV5-8 with TRBJ2-2, with D possibly being TRBD1 (5 bases). Germline V CDR1 and CDR2: SGHTS, YDEGEE. Trimming removed 1 base from V and 0 bases from J, with 16 bases in between. This CDR3 spans 18 amino acids. In DNA, the CDR3 is TGTGCCAGCAGCTTGCCCTCTGCAGGGTTTTCGAACACCGGGGAGCTGTTTTTT. Protein sequence: CASSLPSAGFSNTGELFF.

This clone has just one count. The chain links TRBV18 to TRBJ1-1; D gene uncertain. This CDR3 is 12 amino acids long. CDR1 and CDR2 (germline): KGHSH, LQKENI. The V end was cut by 2 bases, the J end by 7 bases, with 8 bases between. CDR3 amino acids: CASSPNTLEAFF. In DNA form, the CDR3 reads TGTGCCAGCTCACCAAACACCCTTGAAGCTTTCTTT.

V gene TRBV9 combines with J gene TRBJ1-5; D gene unclear. The V gene lost 0 bases and the J gene lost 6 bases, with 10 bases spanning the gap. The CDR3 is 14 amino acids. The germline V gene has CDR1 SGDLS and CDR2 YYNGEE. The CDR3: CASSVGREGQPQHF. CDR3 DNA sequence: TGTGCCAGCAGCGTAGGCCGGGAAGGTCAGCCCCAGCATTTT.

The V gene is TRBV5-1, the J gene TRBJ2-1; D gene uncertain. This CDR3 spans 16 amino acids. Germline CDR1 SGHRS, CDR2 YFSETQ. V dropped 0 bases and J dropped 6 bases, with 16 bases sitting between them. The CDR3 DNA reads as TGCGCCAGCAGCTTGGTCCCTCCCCCCCCGGGCAATGAGCAGTTCTTC. It translates to CASSLVPPPPGNEQFF.

The chain couples TRBV25-1 to TRBJ2-3; 7 bases match TRBD1. CDR1 MGHDK and CDR2 SYGVNS come from the germline V gene. This CDR3 has 15 residues. Trimming removed 3 bases from V and 4 bases from J; junction bases left unmatched: 7. The DNA of the CDR3 is TGTGCCAGCAGTGATCAAGAGGGGGCGTCAGATACGCAGTATTTT. This translates into CASSDQEGASDTQYF.